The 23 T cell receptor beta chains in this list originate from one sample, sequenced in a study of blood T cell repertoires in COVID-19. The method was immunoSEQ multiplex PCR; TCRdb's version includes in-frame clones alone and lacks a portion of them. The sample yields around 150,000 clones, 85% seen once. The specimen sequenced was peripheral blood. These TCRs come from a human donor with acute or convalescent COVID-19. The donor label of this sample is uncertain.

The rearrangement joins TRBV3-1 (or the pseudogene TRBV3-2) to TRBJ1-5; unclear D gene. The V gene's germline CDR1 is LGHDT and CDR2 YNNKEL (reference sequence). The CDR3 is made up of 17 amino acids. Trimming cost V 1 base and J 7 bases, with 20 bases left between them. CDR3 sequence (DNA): TGTGCCAGCAGCCAAGGTGTTGGCTCCCCGGGAGAACAGCCCCAGCATTTT. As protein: CASSQGVGSPGEQPQHF.

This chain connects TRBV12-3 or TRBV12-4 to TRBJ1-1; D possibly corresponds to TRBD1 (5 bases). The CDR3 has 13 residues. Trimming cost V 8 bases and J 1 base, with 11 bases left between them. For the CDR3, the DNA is TGTGCCAGCCTACTCGGGGGGAACACTGAAGCTTTCTTT. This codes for CASLLGGNTEAFF.

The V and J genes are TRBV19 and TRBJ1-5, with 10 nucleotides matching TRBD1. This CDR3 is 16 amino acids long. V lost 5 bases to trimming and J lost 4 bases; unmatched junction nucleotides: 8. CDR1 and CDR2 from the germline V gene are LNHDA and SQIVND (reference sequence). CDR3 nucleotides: TGTGCCAGTAGTCCGGGACAGGGGATCCTTAATCAGCCCCAGCATTTT. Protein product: CASSPGQGILNQPQHF.

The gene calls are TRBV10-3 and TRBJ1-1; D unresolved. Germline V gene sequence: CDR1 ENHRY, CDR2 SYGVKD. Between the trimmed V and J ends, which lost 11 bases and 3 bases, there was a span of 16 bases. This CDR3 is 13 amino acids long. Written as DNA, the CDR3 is TGTGCCGCCCGCGCACTTAAAGACACTGAAGCTTTCTTT. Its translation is CAARALKDTEAFF.

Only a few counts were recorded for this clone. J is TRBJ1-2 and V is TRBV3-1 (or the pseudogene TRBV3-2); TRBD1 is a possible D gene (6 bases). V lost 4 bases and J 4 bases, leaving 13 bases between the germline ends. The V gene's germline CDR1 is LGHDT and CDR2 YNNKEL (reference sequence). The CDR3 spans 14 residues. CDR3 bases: TGTGCCAGCAGCCTAACAGGGATCCCCTATGGCTACACCTTC. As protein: CASSLTGIPYGYTF.

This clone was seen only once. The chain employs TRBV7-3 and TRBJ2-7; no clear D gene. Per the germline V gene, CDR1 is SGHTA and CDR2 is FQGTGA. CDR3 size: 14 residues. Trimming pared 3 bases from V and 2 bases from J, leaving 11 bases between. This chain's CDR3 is CASSFSARTYEQYF. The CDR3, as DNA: TGTGCCAGCAGCTTTTCAGCGAGAACCTACGAGCAGTACTTC.

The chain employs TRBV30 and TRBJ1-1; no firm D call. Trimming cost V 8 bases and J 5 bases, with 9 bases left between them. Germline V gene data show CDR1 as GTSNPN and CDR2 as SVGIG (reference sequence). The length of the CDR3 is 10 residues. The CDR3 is CAGGLTEAFF. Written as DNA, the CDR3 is TGTGCCGGAGGCTTGACTGAAGCTTTCTTT. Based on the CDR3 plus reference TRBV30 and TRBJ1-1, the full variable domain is SQTIHQWPATLVQPVGSPLSLECTVEGTSNPNLYWYRQAAGRGLQLLFYSVGIGQISSEVPQNLSASRPQDRQFILSSKKLLLSDSGFYLCAGGLTEAFFGQGTRLTVV.

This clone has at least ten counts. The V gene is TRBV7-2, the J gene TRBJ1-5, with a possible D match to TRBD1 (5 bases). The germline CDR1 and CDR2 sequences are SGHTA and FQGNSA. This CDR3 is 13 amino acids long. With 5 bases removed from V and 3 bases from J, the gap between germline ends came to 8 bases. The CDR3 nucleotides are TGTGCCAGCAGCCAGGGTCACAATCAGCCCCAGCATTTT. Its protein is CASSQGHNQPQHF.

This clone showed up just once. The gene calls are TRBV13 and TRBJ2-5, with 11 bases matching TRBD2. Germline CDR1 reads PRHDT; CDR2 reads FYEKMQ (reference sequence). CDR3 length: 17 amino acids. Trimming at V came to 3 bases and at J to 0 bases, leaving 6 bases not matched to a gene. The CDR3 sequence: CASSFETSGDNQETQYF. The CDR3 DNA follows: TGTGCCAGCAGCTTCGAGACTAGCGGGGATAACCAAGAGACCCAGTACTTC.

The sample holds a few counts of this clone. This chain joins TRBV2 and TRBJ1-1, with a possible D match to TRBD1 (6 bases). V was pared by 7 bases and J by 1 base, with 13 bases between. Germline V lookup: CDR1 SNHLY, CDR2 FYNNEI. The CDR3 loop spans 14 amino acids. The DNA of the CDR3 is TGTGCCAGCACTGACAGGAAAACGAACACTGAAGCTTTCTTT. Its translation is CASTDRKTNTEAFF.

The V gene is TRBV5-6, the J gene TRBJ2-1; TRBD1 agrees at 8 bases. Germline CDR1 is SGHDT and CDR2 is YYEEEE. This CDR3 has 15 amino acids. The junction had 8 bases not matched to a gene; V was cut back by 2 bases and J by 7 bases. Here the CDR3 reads CASSLRAGGGNEQFF. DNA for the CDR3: TGTGCCAGCAGCTTAAGGGCAGGGGGCGGAAATGAGCAGTTCTTC.

The CDR3 DNA follows: TGTGCCAGCAGCTTAGTGGAGGGGATCGATCAGCCCCAGCATTTT. This gives the protein CASSLVEGIDQPQHF. The chain recombines TRBV7-8 with TRBJ1-5, with a tentative D call TRBD1 (5 bases). The CDR3 length is 15 residues. V lost 1 base and J lost 5, with 12 bases in between. Germline V CDR1 and CDR2: SGHVS, FQNEAQ.

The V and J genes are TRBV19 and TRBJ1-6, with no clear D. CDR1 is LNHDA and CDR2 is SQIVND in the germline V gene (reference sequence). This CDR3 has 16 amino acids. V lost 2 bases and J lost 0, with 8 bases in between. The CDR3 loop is CASSISGSSYNSPLHF. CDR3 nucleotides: TGTGCCAGTAGTATAAGCGGCAGCTCCTATAATTCACCCCTCCACTTT.

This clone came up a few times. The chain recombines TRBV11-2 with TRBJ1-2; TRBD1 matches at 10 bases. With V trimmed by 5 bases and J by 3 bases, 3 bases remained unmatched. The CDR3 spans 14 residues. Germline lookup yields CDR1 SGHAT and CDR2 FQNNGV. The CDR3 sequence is CASSPTGGHYGYTF. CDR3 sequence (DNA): TGTGCCAGCAGCCCGACAGGGGGCCACTATGGCTACACCTTC. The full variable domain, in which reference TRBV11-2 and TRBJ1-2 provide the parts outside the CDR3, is EAGVAQSPRYKIIEKRQSVAFWCNPISGHATLYWYQQILGQGPKLLIQFQNNGVVDDSQLPKDRFSAERLKGVDSTLKIQPAKLEDSAVYLCASSPTGGHYGYTFGSGTRLTVV.

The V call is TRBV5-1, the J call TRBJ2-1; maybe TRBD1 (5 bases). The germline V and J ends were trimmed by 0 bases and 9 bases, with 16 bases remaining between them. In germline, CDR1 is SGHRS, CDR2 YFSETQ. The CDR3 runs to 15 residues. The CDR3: CASSLEPQGTGEQFF. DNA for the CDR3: TGCGCCAGCAGCTTGGAACCGCAGGGAACGGGTGAGCAGTTCTTC.

DNA for the CDR3: TGTGCCAGCAGTATCCGGGACTGGAGAGAGACCCAGTACTTC. This sequence encodes CASSIRDWRETQYF. This chain links TRBV27 with TRBJ2-5, with a tentative D call TRBD2 (6 bases). V was cut by 5 bases and J by 4 bases, with 14 bases left in between. CDR1 MNHEY and CDR2 SMNVEV come from the germline V gene (reference sequence). CDR3 length equals 14 residues.

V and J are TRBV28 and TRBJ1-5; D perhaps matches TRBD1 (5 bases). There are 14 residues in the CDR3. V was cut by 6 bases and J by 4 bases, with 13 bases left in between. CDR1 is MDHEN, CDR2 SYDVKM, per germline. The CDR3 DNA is TGTGCCAGCAGCCTCAGGGTGGGGAATCAGCCCCAGCATTTT. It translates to CASSLRVGNQPQHF.

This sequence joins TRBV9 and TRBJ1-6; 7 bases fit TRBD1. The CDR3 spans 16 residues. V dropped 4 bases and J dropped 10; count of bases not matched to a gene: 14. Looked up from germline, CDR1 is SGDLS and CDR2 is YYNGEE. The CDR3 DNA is TGTGCCAGCAGCCAGGGACAGTTAGTGTTAGGGTCACCCCTCCACTTT. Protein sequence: CASSQGQLVLGSPLHF.

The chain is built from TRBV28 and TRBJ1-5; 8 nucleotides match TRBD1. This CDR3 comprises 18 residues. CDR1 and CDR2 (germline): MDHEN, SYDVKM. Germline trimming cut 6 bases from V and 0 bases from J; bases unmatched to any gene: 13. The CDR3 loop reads CASRSGYGTGYSNQPQHF. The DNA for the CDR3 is TGTGCCAGCAGGTCCGGGTACGGGACAGGTTATAGCAATCAGCCCCAGCATTTT.

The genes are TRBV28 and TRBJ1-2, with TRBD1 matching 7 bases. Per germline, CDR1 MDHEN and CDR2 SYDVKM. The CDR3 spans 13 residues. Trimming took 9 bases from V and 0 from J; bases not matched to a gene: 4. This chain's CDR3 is CASVDRANYGYTF. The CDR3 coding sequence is TGTGCCAGTGTTGACAGGGCTAACTATGGCTACACCTTC.

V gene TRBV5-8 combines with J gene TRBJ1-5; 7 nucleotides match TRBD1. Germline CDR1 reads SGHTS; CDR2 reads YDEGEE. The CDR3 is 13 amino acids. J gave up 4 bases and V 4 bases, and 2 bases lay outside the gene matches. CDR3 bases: TGTGCCAGCAGCCTCAGGGGGAATCAGCCCCAGCATTTT. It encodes CASSLRGNQPQHF.

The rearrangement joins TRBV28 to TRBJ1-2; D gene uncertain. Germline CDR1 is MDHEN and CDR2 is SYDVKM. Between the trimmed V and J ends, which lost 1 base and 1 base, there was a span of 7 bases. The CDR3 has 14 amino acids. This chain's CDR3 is CASSLLRGNYGYTF. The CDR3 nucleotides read TGTGCCAGCAGTTTATTGCGGGGTAACTATGGCTACACCTTC.

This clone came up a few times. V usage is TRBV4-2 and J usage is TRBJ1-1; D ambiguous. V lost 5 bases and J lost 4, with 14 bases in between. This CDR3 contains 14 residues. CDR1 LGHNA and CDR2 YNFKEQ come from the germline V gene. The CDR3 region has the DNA TGTGCCAGCAGCACAGTCGGGGTACCCACTGAAGCTTTCTTT. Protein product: CASSTVGVPTEAFF.